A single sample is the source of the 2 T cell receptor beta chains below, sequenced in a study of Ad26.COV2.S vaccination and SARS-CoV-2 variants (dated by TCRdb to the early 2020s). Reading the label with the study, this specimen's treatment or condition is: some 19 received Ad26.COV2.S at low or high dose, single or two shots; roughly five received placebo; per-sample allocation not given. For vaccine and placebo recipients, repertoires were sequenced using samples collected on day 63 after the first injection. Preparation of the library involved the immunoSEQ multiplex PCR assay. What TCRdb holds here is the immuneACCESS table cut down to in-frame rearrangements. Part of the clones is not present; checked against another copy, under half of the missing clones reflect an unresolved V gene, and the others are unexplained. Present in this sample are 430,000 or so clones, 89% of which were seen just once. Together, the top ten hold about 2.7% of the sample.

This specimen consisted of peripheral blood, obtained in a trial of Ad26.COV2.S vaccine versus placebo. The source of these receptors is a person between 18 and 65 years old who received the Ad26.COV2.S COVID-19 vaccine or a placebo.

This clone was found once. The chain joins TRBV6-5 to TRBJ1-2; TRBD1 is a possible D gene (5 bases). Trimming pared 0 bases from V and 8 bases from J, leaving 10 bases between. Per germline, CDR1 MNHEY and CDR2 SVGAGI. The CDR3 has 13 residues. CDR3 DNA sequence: TGTGCCAGCAGTTACTCGAGGGGCCGGGGCTACACCTTC. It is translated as CASSYSRGRGYTF.

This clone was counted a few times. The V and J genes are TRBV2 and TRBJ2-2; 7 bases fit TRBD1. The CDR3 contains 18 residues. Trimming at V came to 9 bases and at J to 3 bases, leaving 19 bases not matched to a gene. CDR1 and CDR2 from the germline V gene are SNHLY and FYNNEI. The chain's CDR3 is CARGGRFVFAQDTGELFF. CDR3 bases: TGTGCCAGAGGGGGCAGGTTCGTTTTTGCCCAGGACACCGGGGAGCTGTTTTTT. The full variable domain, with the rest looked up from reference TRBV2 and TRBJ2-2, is EPEVTQTPSHQVTQMGQEVILRCVPISNHLYFYWYRQILGQKVEFLVSFYNNEISEKSEIFDDQFSVERPDGSNFTLKIRSTKLEDSAMYFCARGGRFVFAQDTGELFFGEGSRLTVL.